A selection of T cell receptor beta chains follows, all from one sample in a study of blood T cell repertoires in COVID-19. TCRdb's copy holds only in-frame clones and misses some; the assay was immunoSEQ multiplex PCR. The sample has about 200,000 clones, about 88% seen once. The sample consisted of peripheral blood. These TCRs come from a man in his forties or fifties with COVID-19, enrolled during active disease. CDR3s include the opening cysteine and the closing phenylalanine or tryptophan. D genes are given only for firm matches. Only some rows state a clone size, as once, few, many or a class for expanded clones.

d_gene: -; j_gene: TRBJ1-5; v_gene: TRBV2; abundance: -; len: 14; CDR3nt: TGTGCCAGCAGTGAAGTTGAGAGCAATCAGCCCCAGCATTTT; CDR3aa: CASSEVESNQPQHF
d_gene: TRBD1; j_gene: TRBJ2-2; v_gene: TRBV6-2/TRBV6-3; abundance: -; len: 18; CDR3nt: TGTGCCAGCAGTTATCGCCGGACAGGGCCAGGGGGCACCGGGGAGCTGTTTTTT; CDR3aa: CASSYRRTGPGGTGELFF
d_gene: -; j_gene: TRBJ2-2; v_gene: TRBV12-5; abundance: -; len: 14; CDR3nt: TGTGCTAGTGGTTTGGTCGGGTACACCGGGGAGCTGTTTTTT; CDR3aa: CASGLVGYTGELFF
d_gene: TRBD2; j_gene: TRBJ2-7; v_gene: TRBV5-1; abundance: -; len: 17; CDR3nt: TGCGCCAGCAGCTTGTCGACTAGCGGGAGGTCTTTCGACGAGCAGTACTTC; CDR3aa: CASSLSTSGRSFDEQYF
d_gene: TRBD1; j_gene: TRBJ1-5; v_gene: TRBV19; abundance: -; len: 14; CDR3nt: TGTGCCAGTAGTAGAGGACAGGGAAATCAGCCCCAGCATTTT; CDR3aa: CASSRGQGNQPQHF
d_gene: -; j_gene: TRBJ1-1; v_gene: TRBV9; abundance: -; len: 15; CDR3nt: TGTGCCAGCAGCGTAGCTTCCGGTGGGAACACTGAAGCTTTCTTT; CDR3aa: CASSVASGGNTEAFF
d_gene: TRBD1; j_gene: TRBJ2-2; v_gene: TRBV4-1; abundance: -; len: 16; CDR3nt: TGCGCCAGCAGCCAGACAGGGGCTTCAAACACCGGGGAGCTGTTTTTT; CDR3aa: CASSQTGASNTGELFF
d_gene: TRBD1; j_gene: TRBJ2-3; v_gene: TRBV4-1; abundance: -; len: 15; CDR3nt: TGCGCCAGCAGCCAAGACTACAGGGGTGGAGATACGCAGTATTTT; CDR3aa: CASSQDYRGGDTQYF
d_gene: -; j_gene: TRBJ2-5; v_gene: TRBV7-2; abundance: -; len: 14; CDR3nt: TGTGCCAGCAGCGGAGATAGCGTTGGAGAGACCCAGTACTTC; CDR3aa: CASSGDSVGETQYF
d_gene: TRBD1; j_gene: TRBJ1-1; v_gene: TRBV27; abundance: -; len: 15; CDR3nt: TGTGCCAGCAGTTGGGACAGGACCTCGAACACTGAAGCTTTCTTT; CDR3aa: CASSWDRTSNTEAFF
d_gene: TRBD1; j_gene: TRBJ2-7; v_gene: TRBV7-3; abundance: -; len: 13; CDR3nt: TGTGCCAGCAGCTCAGGACAGGGGAGAGAGCAGTACTTC; CDR3aa: CASSSGQGREQYF
d_gene: -; j_gene: TRBJ2-7; v_gene: TRBV5-4; abundance: -; len: 12; CDR3nt: TGTGCCAGCAGCCGGGACTCCTACGAGCAGTACTTC; CDR3aa: CASSRDSYEQYF
d_gene: TRBD1; j_gene: TRBJ1-2; v_gene: TRBV12-3/TRBV12-4; abundance: once; len: 13; CDR3nt: TGTGCCAGCAGCAGAGACAGGGGCTATGGCTACACCTTC; CDR3aa: CASSRDRGYGYTF
d_gene: -; j_gene: TRBJ2-1; v_gene: TRBV2; abundance: -; len: 13; CDR3nt: TGTGCCAGCAGCGAGAGGGTTTACAATGAGCAGTTCTTC; CDR3aa: CASSERVYNEQFF
d_gene: -; j_gene: TRBJ1-1; v_gene: TRBV5-4; abundance: -; len: 14; CDR3nt: TGTGCCAGCAGCCCTCCCGGGACACCCACTGAAGCTTTCTTT; CDR3aa: CASSPPGTPTEAFF
d_gene: TRBD1; j_gene: TRBJ1-1; v_gene: TRBV12-3/TRBV12-4; abundance: -; len: 13; CDR3nt: TGTGCCAGCAGCCGACAGGGAAGGGAAGAAGCTTTCTTT; CDR3aa: CASSRQGREEAFF
d_gene: -; j_gene: TRBJ2-7; v_gene: TRBV18; abundance: few; len: 15; CDR3nt: TGTGCCAGCTCACCAGGGCGGGACAGCCTCTCCGAGCAGTACTTC; CDR3aa: CASSPGRDSLSEQYF
d_gene: TRBD2; j_gene: TRBJ2-5; v_gene: TRBV7-6; abundance: -; len: 15; CDR3nt: TGTGCCAGCAGCTACGGGACTAGCGGGAGTGGGACCCAGTACTTC; CDR3aa: CASSYGTSGSGTQYF
d_gene: -; j_gene: TRBJ1-3; v_gene: TRBV19; abundance: once; len: 14; CDR3nt: TGTGCCAGTAGCCTGGTGGGAGTTGGAAACACCATATATTTT; CDR3aa: CASSLVGVGNTIYF
d_gene: -; j_gene: TRBJ1-5; v_gene: TRBV20-1; abundance: -; len: 17; CDR3nt: TGCAGTGCTAGTAGGCGGGTTTTTAACCGGAACAATCAGCCCCAGCATTTT; CDR3aa: CSASRRVFNRNNQPQHF
d_gene: TRBD1; j_gene: TRBJ2-2; v_gene: TRBV19; abundance: -; len: 14; CDR3nt: TGTGCCACGGAACCACAGGGGTACACCGGGGAGCTGTTTTTT; CDR3aa: CATEPQGYTGELFF
d_gene: -; j_gene: TRBJ2-1; v_gene: TRBV10-3; abundance: -; len: 18; CDR3nt: TGTGCCATCCGGGCTAGCGCGGGGCCAGGCGGCTCCTACAATGAGCAGTTCTTC; CDR3aa: CAIRASAGPGGSYNEQFF
d_gene: TRBD2; j_gene: TRBJ2-2; v_gene: TRBV3-1/TRBV3-2; abundance: -; len: 16; CDR3nt: TGTGCCAGCAGCCGGTCGCTAGCGGGAGTAATCGGGGAGCTGTTTTTT; CDR3aa: CASSRSLAGVIGELFF
d_gene: TRBD1; j_gene: TRBJ1-5; v_gene: TRBV6-5; abundance: -; len: 16; CDR3nt: TGTGCCAGCAGTTACCCCGGGACAGGGGGAGATCAGCCCCAGCATTTT; CDR3aa: CASSYPGTGGDQPQHF
d_gene: -; j_gene: TRBJ1-2; v_gene: TRBV12-3/TRBV12-4; abundance: -; len: 13; CDR3nt: TGTGCCAGCAGTTCCAGGGAGGGCTATGGCTACACCTTC; CDR3aa: CASSSREGYGYTF
d_gene: TRBD1; j_gene: TRBJ2-1; v_gene: TRBV14; abundance: -; len: 15; CDR3nt: TGTGCCAGCAGCAGAGACAGGGAACCTTACAATGAGCAGTTCTTC; CDR3aa: CASSRDREPYNEQFF
d_gene: -; j_gene: TRBJ2-3; v_gene: TRBV7-9; abundance: -; len: 15; CDR3nt: TGTGCCAGCAGCTTAGGCAGATCCGAGGCAGATACGCAGTATTTT; CDR3aa: CASSLGRSEADTQYF
d_gene: -; j_gene: TRBJ1-2; v_gene: TRBV9; abundance: -; len: 15; CDR3nt: TGTGCCAGCAGCGTAGGTCTCAGCGTCAACTATGGCTACACCTTC; CDR3aa: CASSVGLSVNYGYTF
d_gene: TRBD1; j_gene: TRBJ2-3; v_gene: TRBV28; abundance: few; len: 17; CDR3nt: TGTGCCAGCAGACCTTGGGGGGGACAGGGACCCACAGATACGCAGTATTTT; CDR3aa: CASRPWGGQGPTDTQYF
d_gene: -; j_gene: TRBJ2-7; v_gene: TRBV28; abundance: once; len: 14; CDR3nt: TGTGCCAGCCTAAGGGGGGGTAATAACTACGAGCAGTACTTC; CDR3aa: CASLRGGNNYEQYF
d_gene: -; j_gene: TRBJ2-1; v_gene: TRBV18; abundance: -; len: 14; CDR3nt: TGTGCCAGCTCACCATTGGACACGGTAAATGAGCAGTTCTTC; CDR3aa: CASSPLDTVNEQFF
d_gene: -; j_gene: TRBJ2-7; v_gene: TRBV7-3; abundance: -; len: 15; CDR3nt: TGTGCCAGCAGCTTAGCACAGGGCGATGCCTACGAGCAGTACTTC; CDR3aa: CASSLAQGDAYEQYF
d_gene: TRBD2; j_gene: TRBJ2-1; v_gene: TRBV19; abundance: few; len: 15; CDR3nt: TGTGCCAGTCAGGGACTAGCGGGGGGGACCAATGAGCAGTTCTTC; CDR3aa: CASQGLAGGTNEQFF
d_gene: -; j_gene: TRBJ2-3; v_gene: TRBV19; abundance: -; len: 14; CDR3nt: TGTGCCTCTCGGGAGACAGGGAACACAGATACGCAGTATTTT; CDR3aa: CASRETGNTDTQYF
d_gene: -; j_gene: TRBJ1-2; v_gene: TRBV24-1; abundance: once; len: 12; CDR3nt: TGTGCCACCAGTGATTCAGGGGTCGGCTACACCTTC; CDR3aa: CATSDSGVGYTF
d_gene: TRBD2; j_gene: TRBJ2-1; v_gene: TRBV6-5; abundance: -; len: 14; CDR3nt: TGTGCCAGCCCAAAGACTAGCGGAACCAATGAGCAGTTCTTC; CDR3aa: CASPKTSGTNEQFF
d_gene: TRBD1; j_gene: TRBJ1-1; v_gene: TRBV19; abundance: few; len: 12; CDR3nt: TGTGCCAGTACCTCCGACAGGGTTGAAGCTTTCTTT; CDR3aa: CASTSDRVEAFF
d_gene: TRBD1; j_gene: TRBJ1-4; v_gene: TRBV30; abundance: -; len: 14; CDR3nt: TGTGCCTGGAGCGGACAGGGGGCGCTTGAAAAACTGTTTTTT; CDR3aa: CAWSGQGALEKLFF
d_gene: TRBD1; j_gene: TRBJ2-7; v_gene: TRBV19; abundance: few; len: 16; CDR3nt: TGTGCCAGTAGTACCACTCCGGGACAGGGGTCCCACGAGCAGTACTTC; CDR3aa: CASSTTPGQGSHEQYF
d_gene: -; j_gene: TRBJ2-1; v_gene: TRBV7-9; abundance: -; len: 16; CDR3nt: TGTGCCAGCAGCCGCGAAACAGGGAGCTCCTACAATGAGCAGTTCTTC; CDR3aa: CASSRETGSSYNEQFF
d_gene: -; j_gene: TRBJ2-3; v_gene: TRBV18; abundance: -; len: 15; CDR3nt: TGTGCCAGCTCACCGGGGCAGGGCTTTACAGATACGCAGTATTTT; CDR3aa: CASSPGQGFTDTQYF
d_gene: TRBD2; j_gene: TRBJ2-7; v_gene: TRBV6-5; abundance: -; len: 15; CDR3nt: TGTGCCAGCAGTTACTCGCGGACTAGATCTTACGAGCAGTACTTC; CDR3aa: CASSYSRTRSYEQYF